The sample holds one count of the clone carrying this T cell receptor (beta chain). Clones were sequenced by immunoSEQ multiplex PCR, and TCRdb holds only the in-frame ones, with some missing. Among more than 95,000 clones listed, about 86% were seen once. The data derive from a study of T cell clones after liver transplantation. Overall study: Subjects received no induction therapy and standard immunosuppression until randomization at 12-24 months post-transplant.

Germline V gene data show CDR1 as SGHNT and CDR2 as YYREEE (reference sequence). The CDR3 spans 13 residues. V gave up 6 bases and J gave up 3 bases; unmatched junction bases: 5. Unstimulated PBMCs were sorted into CD3+CD4+ and CD3+CD8+ populations. Sequencing was performed on CD4+ T cells from blood, taken approximately 45 months after liver transplant. The origin of this receptor is a human patient who received a liver transplant. Some T cells may trace back to the graft donor. The chain uses TRBV5-4 and TRBJ1-2; 7 bases fit TRBD1. CDR3 protein: CASTHQGDYGYTF. CDR3 DNA sequence: TGTGCCAGCACCCATCAGGGGGACTATGGCTACACCTTC. Together with reference TRBV5-4 and TRBJ1-2, the CDR3 gives the full variable domain: ETGVTQSPTHLIKTRGQQVTLRCSSQSGHNTVSWYQQALGQGPQFIFQYYREEENGRGNFPPRFSGLQFPNYSSELNVNALELDDSALYLCASTHQGDYGYTFGSGTRLTVV.